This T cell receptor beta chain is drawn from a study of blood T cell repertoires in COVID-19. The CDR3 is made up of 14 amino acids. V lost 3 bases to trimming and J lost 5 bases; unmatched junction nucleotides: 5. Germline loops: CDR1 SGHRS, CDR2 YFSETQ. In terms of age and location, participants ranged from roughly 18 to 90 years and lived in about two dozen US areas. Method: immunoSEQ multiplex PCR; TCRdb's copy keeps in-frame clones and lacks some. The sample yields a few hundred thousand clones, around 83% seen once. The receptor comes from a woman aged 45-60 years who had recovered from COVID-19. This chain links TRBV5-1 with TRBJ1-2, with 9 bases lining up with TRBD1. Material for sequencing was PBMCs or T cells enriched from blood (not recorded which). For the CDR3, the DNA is TGCGCCAGCAGCTCCCCGGGACAGGGATATGGCTACACCTTC. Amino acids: CASSSPGQGYGYTF.